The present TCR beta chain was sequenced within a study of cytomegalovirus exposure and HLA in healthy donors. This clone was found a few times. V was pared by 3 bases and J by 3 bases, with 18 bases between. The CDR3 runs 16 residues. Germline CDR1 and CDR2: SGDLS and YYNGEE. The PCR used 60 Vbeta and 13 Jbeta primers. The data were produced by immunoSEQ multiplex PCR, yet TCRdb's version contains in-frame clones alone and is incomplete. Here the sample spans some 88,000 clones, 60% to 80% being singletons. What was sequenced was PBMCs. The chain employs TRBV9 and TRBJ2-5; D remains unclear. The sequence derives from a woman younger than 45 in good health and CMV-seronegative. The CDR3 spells CASSATPWPPKETQYF. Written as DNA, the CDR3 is TGTGCCAGCAGCGCCACCCCCTGGCCACCGAAAGAGACCCAGTACTTC.